This T cell receptor (beta chain) came from a study of molecular identifiers for immune sequencing clone quantification. CDR3 length: 14 amino acids. V was cut by 5 bases and J by 2 bases, with 11 bases left in between. TCRdb itself ran the PCR reads through MiXCR, one entry per CDR3 protein. The sample carries approximately 670,000 distinct CDR3 sequences, 15% to 20% recorded once. The specimen sequenced was naive CD8+ T cells from blood, with Jurkat cell RNA spiked in. The subset was: FACS-sorted CD8+CD4-CCR7+CD45RA+ naive T cells. The chain links TRBV12-3 or TRBV12-4 to TRBJ2-3; a possible D gene is TRBD1 (5 bases). This TCR came from a human donor in good health. Some libraries in this study had Jurkat cell RNA spiked in. The CDR3 sequence: CASSHIGVTDTQYF. In nucleotides, the CDR3 is TGTGCCAGCAGTCATATAGGGGTCACAGATACGCAGTATTTT.